The 21 T cell receptor beta chains listed next were all sequenced from one sample in a study of breast tumors, draining lymph nodes, adjacent tissues. TCRdb reprocessed the multiplex PCR reads with MiXCR, giving one entry per CDR3 protein. The data contain 50,000 to 55,000 distinct CDR3 sequences, around 40% of them singletons. Sequenced material: breast tumor tissue. Every receptor here comes from a female donor with breast cancer. Some clones in this sample may be carry-over from other donors' samples.

The V and J genes are TRBV5-6 and TRBJ1-2, with D unresolved. The V gene lost 0 bases and the J gene lost 9 bases, with 12 bases spanning the gap. This CDR3 comprises 13 residues. Germline-derived CDR1 and CDR2 are SGHDT and YYEEEE. This CDR3 reads CASSLEQIERYTF. The CDR3, as DNA: TGTGCCAGCAGCTTGGAGCAGATAGAGCGCTACACCTTC.

This clonotype was found many times. The J gene is TRBJ1-5, the V gene TRBV7-8; no definite D call. CDR1 SGHVS and CDR2 FQNEAQ come from the germline V gene. The CDR3 runs to 12 residues. Trimming removed 5 bases at V and 9 bases at J, with 11 bases between. The CDR3 here is CASSLPERPQHF. The CDR3 nucleotides read TGTGCCAGCAGCCTGCCCGAACGGCCCCAGCATTTT.

In the case of this clonotype: Just one base apart from a much larger clone, this may be a read error. V gene TRBV6-2 or TRBV6-3 combines with J gene TRBJ1-5, with 7 nucleotides matching TRBD1. Germline V gives CDR1 MNHEY, CDR2 SVGEGT. The CDR3 runs to 13 residues. Trimming cost V 8 bases and J 11 bases; bases outside gene matches: 12. The CDR3 DNA sequence: TGTGCCAGCGAAACAGGGGAAGGACAGTCCCAGCATTTT. It codes for CASETGEGQSQHF.

V usage is TRBV19 and J usage is TRBJ2-2; 13 nucleotides match TRBD2. This CDR3 region has 14 residues. Unmatched junction bases numbered 3, after V lost 7 bases and J lost 7 bases. CDR1 is LNHDA, CDR2 SQIVND, per germline (reference sequence). The chain's CDR3 is CASKLAGGNGELFF. The CDR3 coding sequence is TGTGCCAGTAAACTAGCGGGAGGGAACGGGGAGCTGTTTTTT. The full variable domain, completed using reference TRBV19 and TRBJ2-2, is DGGITQSPKYLFRKEGQNVTLSCEQNLNHDAMYWYRQDPGQGLRLIYYSQIVNDFQKGDIAEGYSVSREKKESFPLTVTSAQKNPTAFYLCASKLAGGNGELFFGEGSRLTVL.

In the case of this clonotype: A much larger clone differs from this one at a single base, so this may be a read error. The chain joins TRBV20-1 to TRBJ2-7; D gene ambiguous. V dropped 1 base and J dropped 9 bases, with 19 bases sitting between them. This CDR3 is 14 amino acids long. Germline assignment: CDR1 DFQATT and CDR2 SNEGSKA (reference sequence). This chain's CDR3 is CSARVDASSSGQYF. In nucleotides, the CDR3 is TGCAGTGCTAGAGTGGACGCGAGCTCCTCCGGGCAGTACTTC.

Remarks on this clonotype: A much larger clone differs by one base, so this may be a read error. Since no conserved phenylalanine or tryptophan closes the CDR3, a read error is the likely cause. V is TRBV27 and J is TRBJ2-7; a possible D gene is TRBD1 (6 bases). V was cut by 4 bases and J by 9 bases, with 10 bases left in between. Germline V gives CDR1 MNHEY, CDR2 SMNVEV (reference sequence). The CDR3 runs 11 residues. CDR3 amino acids: CASSSGHGQYS. The CDR3 nucleotides are TGTGCCAGCAGTTCGGGACACGGGCAGTACTCC.

This sequence joins TRBV15 and TRBJ2-7; D is unresolved. The CDR3 sequence is 10 residues long. Germline V gene data show CDR1 as LNHNV and CDR2 as YYDKDF (reference sequence). The V and J ends lost 6 bases and 4 bases respectively, with 4 bases between them. DNA of the CDR3: TGTGCCACCAGACAGTACGAGCAGTACTTC. It translates to CATRQYEQYF. Full variable domain (remainder filled in from reference TRBV15 and TRBJ2-7): DAMVIQNPRYQVTQFGKPVTLSCSQTLNHNVMYWYQQKSSQAPKLLFHYYDKDFNNEADTPDNFQSRRPNTSFCFLDIRSPGLGDTAMYLCATRQYEQYFGPGTRLTVT.

This clonotype was counted many times. The J gene is TRBJ2-1, the V gene TRBV20-1, with D uncertain. The length of the CDR3 is 15 residues. Germline CDR1 and CDR2: DFQATT and SNEGSKA (reference sequence). V was cut by 0 bases and J by 2 bases, with 11 bases left in between. The CDR3 DNA reads TGCAGTGCTAGAGACGAGGAGATCGCCTACAATGAGCAGTTCTTC. Amino acids: CSARDEEIAYNEQFF.

This chain joins TRBV7-3 and TRBJ2-3; 10 nucleotides match TRBD2. J was trimmed by 8 bases and V by 3 bases; bases with no gene match: 5. The germline CDR1 and CDR2 sequences are SGHTA and FQGTGA. This CDR3 has 14 residues. CDR3 residues: CASSFRLAGGTQYF. The CDR3, as DNA: TGTGCCAGCAGCTTCCGACTAGCGGGCGGTACGCAGTATTTT.

Concerning this clonotype itself: Given a much more abundant clone one base away, this may be a read error. The chain employs TRBV12-5 and TRBJ2-1; tentative D call: TRBD2 (5 bases). From germline, CDR1 is LGHNT and CDR2 FRNRAP. The CDR3 consists of 13 residues. V lost 3 bases and J lost 7, with 10 bases in between. CDR3 loop: CASGFDPGNEQFF. The CDR3 region has the DNA TGTGCTAGTGGTTTCGACCCGGGAAATGAGCAGTTCTTC.

In regard to this clonotype: One base away lies a much larger clone, so this may be a sequencing read error. The J gene is TRBJ2-7, the V gene TRBV6-1, with 7 bases identical to TRBD2. The germline CDR1 and CDR2 sequences are MNHNS and SASEGT. CDR3 length: 15 residues. With 5 bases clipped from V and 5 bases from J, the junction kept 12 bases outside the gene matches. The CDR3 nucleotides read TGTGCCAGCAGTCAGTTTGGCGGGAGTAACAACGAGCAGTACTTC. This codes for CASSQFGGSNNEQYF.

This clonotype has more than one count but fewer than ten. The CDR3 DNA follows: TGTGCCAGCAGACGCTCCCCCAGCGGGAGCACCGGGGAGCTGTTTTTT. Its translation is CASRRSPSGSTGELFF. This chain uses TRBV2 with TRBJ2-2; TRBD2 matches 8 bases. The ends lost 6 bases at V and 4 bases at J; junction bases unmatched: 10. CDR1 SNHLY and CDR2 FYNNEI come from the germline V gene. CDR3 length: 16 residues.

V and J are TRBV20-1 and TRBJ1-5; tentatively, D is TRBD1 (5 bases). Trimming cost V 3 bases and J 2 bases, with 17 bases left between them. Germline CDR1 and CDR2: DFQATT and SNEGSKA (reference sequence). There are 16 residues in the CDR3. The CDR3 coding sequence is TGCAGTGCTAGTGGCCAGGGAAAAGAAGGCAATCAGCCCCAGCATTTT. This gives the protein CSASGQGKEGNQPQHF.

Ten or more counts support this clonotype. Here the CDR3 DNA reads TGCGCCAGCAGAAGGGACGAGAGCTATGGCTACACCTTC. Translating gives CASRRDESYGYTF. The chain uses TRBV5-1 and TRBJ1-2; TRBD1 might be the D (5 bases). Between the trimmed V and J ends, which lost 5 bases and 4 bases, there was a span of 12 bases. This CDR3 has 13 amino acids. Germline V gene lookup returns CDR1 SGHRS and CDR2 YFSETQ.

The gene calls are TRBV6-4 and TRBJ1-5; TRBD1 matches at 7 bases. J gave up 11 bases and V 2 bases, and 12 bases lay outside the gene matches. CDR1 MRHNA and CDR2 SNTAGT come from the germline V gene. CDR3 length equals 15 residues. DNA of the CDR3: TGTGCCAGCAGTGACCCTACTGACAGGGCCTCAGCCCAGCATTTT. Its protein is CASSDPTDRASAQHF.

V and J are TRBV7-2 and TRBJ1-2; TRBD1 aligns across 7 bases. The CDR3 is made up of 15 amino acids. Germline V gene sequence: CDR1 SGHTA, CDR2 FQGNSA. Trimming removed 4 bases from V and 8 bases from J; junction bases left unmatched: 13. CDR3 sequence: CASSSPGQSLWGYTF. The CDR3 bases are TGTGCCAGCAGCTCACCGGGACAGAGCCTTTGGGGCTACACCTTC.

This clonotype was recorded many times. The chain uses TRBV12-3 or TRBV12-4 and TRBJ2-5; a possible D gene is TRBD1 (5 bases). CDR3 size: 13 residues. Trimming took 7 bases from V and 7 from J, leaving 16 bases between them. The CDR3 reads CASTQQVGATQYF. The CDR3 DNA sequence: TGTGCCAGCACCCAGCAGGTAGGGGCGACCCAGTACTTC.

This clonotype was observed at least ten times. The gene calls are TRBV19 and TRBJ2-5, with 9 bases matching TRBD1. V trimming: 5 bases; J trimming: 7 bases; junction bases outside the gene matches: 11. Germline CDR1 and CDR2: LNHDA and SQIVND (reference sequence). The CDR3 consists of 15 residues. CDR3 sequence: CASSPPGQGGGTQYF. As DNA, the CDR3 is TGTGCCAGTAGTCCGCCGGGACAGGGAGGAGGGACCCAGTACTTC.

Concerning this clonotype itself: With a much larger clone just one base away, this may be a read error. The chain has TRBV9 and TRBJ2-7; 7 positions match TRBD2. In germline, CDR1 is SGDLS, CDR2 YYNGEE. This CDR3 spans 14 amino acids. The CDR3 region is CASSGREGEYEQSF. CDR3 coding DNA: TGTGCCAGCAGCGGGAGGGAGGGTGAGTACGAGCAGTCCTTC.

J is TRBJ2-2 and V is TRBV12-5, with 13 nucleotides matching TRBD2. This CDR3 region has 16 residues. The germline V gene encodes CDR1 LGHNT and CDR2 FRNRAP. The CDR3 loop is CASSWTSGSSAGELFF. The CDR3 region has the DNA TGTGCCAGCAGCTGGACTAGCGGGAGTTCGGCCGGGGAGCTGTTTTTT.

This clonotype was detected ten times or more. This chain connects TRBV27 to TRBJ2-2; possibly TRBD1 for D (6 bases). The V end was cut by 7 bases, the J end by 0 bases, with 9 bases between. Germline lookup yields CDR1 MNHEY and CDR2 SMNVEV (reference sequence). This CDR3 spans 14 amino acids. The CDR3 is CASIRTANTGELFF. The CDR3 coding sequence is TGTGCCAGCATACGGACAGCGAACACCGGGGAGCTGTTTTTT.